This T cell receptor beta chain was sequenced during a study of cytomegalovirus exposure and HLA in healthy donors. Nominally healthy donors were sampled, though unrecorded immune exposures were likely. The PCR contained 60 Vbeta and 13 Jbeta primers. Original processing notes: In a later analysis, of some 80 million unique beta chains, some 10 million appeared in at least two donors. Profiling relied on immunoSEQ multiplex PCR, and the TCRdb table lists in-frame clones only, not all of them. V, J and clone size are taken as reported in that table, and D and trimming were inferred from the DNA itself. The sample contains about 130,000 clones, around 83% of which appear only once. The source is a young woman in good health and CMV-seropositive. The specimen sequenced was PBMCs.

CDR3 loop: CASSSDSRALYEQYF. Here the CDR3 DNA reads TGTGCCAGTAGTAGCGATTCCAGGGCTCTCTACGAGCAGTACTTC. The chain employs TRBV19 and TRBJ2-7; tentatively, D is TRBD1 (5 bases). This CDR3 has 15 amino acids. Trimming removed 4 bases from V and 3 bases from J, with 16 bases in between. Germline CDR1 reads LNHDA; CDR2 reads SQIVND (reference sequence).